The clone carrying this TCR beta chain was recorded once. The CDR3 runs to 15 residues. The germline V and J ends were trimmed by 4 bases and 3 bases, with 16 bases remaining between them. Per germline, CDR1 SGHTA and CDR2 FQGTGA. In the authors' workflow: From reference gene primer amplification, estimates of nucleated cell counts were derived. This table comes from immunoSEQ multiplex PCR, and its TCRdb copy is limited to in-frame clones, with some not included. The V and J calls and clone size come from that table; D and trimming were worked out from the DNA. In the table there are about 150,000 clones, 84% of which are singletons. The data were obtained in a study of blood T cell repertoires in COVID-19. Recruited during active infection, patients (from Seattle) were subsequently followed longitudinally.

The TCR was taken from a woman of 80 years or more with COVID-19, enrolled during active disease. This chain joins TRBV7-3 and TRBJ2-7; D is possibly TRBD2 (7 bases). Sequenced sample: peripheral blood. The CDR3 loop reads CASSSRGGGYYEQYF. The CDR3 DNA reads as TGTGCCAGCAGCTCCAGGGGCGGGGGATACTACGAGCAGTACTTC.